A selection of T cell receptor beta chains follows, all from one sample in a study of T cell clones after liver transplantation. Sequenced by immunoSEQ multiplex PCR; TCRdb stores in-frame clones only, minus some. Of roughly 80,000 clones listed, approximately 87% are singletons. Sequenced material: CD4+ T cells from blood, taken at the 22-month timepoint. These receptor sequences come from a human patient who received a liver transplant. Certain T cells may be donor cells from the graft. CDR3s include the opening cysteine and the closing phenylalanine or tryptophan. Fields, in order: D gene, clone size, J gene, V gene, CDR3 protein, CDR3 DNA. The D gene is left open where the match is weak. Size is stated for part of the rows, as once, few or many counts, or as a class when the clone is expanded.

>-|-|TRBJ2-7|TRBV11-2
CASSLDVREQYF
TGTGCCAGCAGCCTCGACGTGCGCGAGCAGTACTTC
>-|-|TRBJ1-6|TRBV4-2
CASSQEAQGKSSYNSPLHF
TGTGCCAGCAGCCAAGAGGCCCAGGGAAAAAGCTCCTATAATTCACCCCTCCACTTT
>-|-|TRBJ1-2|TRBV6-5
CASFKVIYGYTF
TGTGCCAGCTTTAAGGTTATCTATGGCTACACCTTC
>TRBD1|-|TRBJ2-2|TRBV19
CASSITGWDRDAGELFF
TGTGCCAGTAGTATAACCGGCTGGGACAGGGACGCCGGGGAGCTGTTTTTT
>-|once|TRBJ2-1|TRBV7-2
CASSPGERVENEQFF
TGTGCCAGCAGCCCGGGGGAGCGGGTTGAGAATGAGCAGTTCTTC
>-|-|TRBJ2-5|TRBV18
CASSPPGETQYF
TGTGCCAGCTCACCACCGGGGGAGACCCAGTACTTC
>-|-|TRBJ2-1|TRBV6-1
CASRLVDHNEQFF
TGTGCCAGCAGATTGGTTGATCACAATGAGCAGTTCTTC
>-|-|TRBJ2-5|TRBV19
CASTLPSQTQYF
TGTGCCAGTACCCTACCCTCACAGACCCAGTACTTC
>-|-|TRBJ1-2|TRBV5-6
CASSTPSQGIKYGYTF
TGTGCCAGCAGCACCCCAAGCCAGGGGATCAAGTATGGCTACACCTTC
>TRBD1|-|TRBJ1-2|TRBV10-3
CAIRPGGPYGYTF
TGTGCCATCAGGCCAGGGGGTCCCTATGGCTACACCTTC
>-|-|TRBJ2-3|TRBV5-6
CASSFGPGASGADTQYF
TGTGCCAGCAGTTTTGGCCCGGGGGCGTCGGGTGCAGATACGCAGTATTTT
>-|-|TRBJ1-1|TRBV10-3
CAIQVAFNTEAFF
TGTGCCATCCAAGTGGCCTTCAACACTGAAGCTTTCTTT
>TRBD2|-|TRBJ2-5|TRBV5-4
CASSSRTSGQETQYF
TGTGCCAGCAGCTCTCGGACTAGCGGGCAAGAGACCCAGTACTTC
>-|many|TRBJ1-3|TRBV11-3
CASSLDDRTSGNTIYF
TGTGCCAGCAGCTTAGACGACAGAACCTCTGGAAACACCATATATTTT
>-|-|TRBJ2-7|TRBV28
CASTLPGLGSREQYF
TGTGCCAGCACCCTTCCGGGGCTGGGCTCGCGCGAGCAGTACTTC
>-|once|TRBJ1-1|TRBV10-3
CAIKEYLMNTEAFF
TGTGCCATCAAGGAGTACCTCATGAACACTGAAGCTTTCTTT
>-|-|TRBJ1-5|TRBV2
CASLGQGNQPQHF
TGTGCCTCACTGGGGCAGGGCAATCAGCCCCAGCATTTT
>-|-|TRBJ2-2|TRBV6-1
CATRPQGGELFF
TGTGCCACGCGACCACAGGGCGGGGAGCTGTTTTTT
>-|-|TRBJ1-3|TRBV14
CASSEGTRSGNTIYF
TGTGCCAGCAGCGAGGGGACACGCTCTGGAAACACCATATATTTT
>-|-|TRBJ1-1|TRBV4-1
CASSQGAGPTLNTEAFF
TGCGCCAGCAGCCAAGGAGCAGGGCCTACTCTGAACACTGAAGCTTTCTTT
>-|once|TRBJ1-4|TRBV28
CASSLTTNEKLFF
TGTGCCAGCAGTTTAACGACTAATGAAAAACTGTTTTTT
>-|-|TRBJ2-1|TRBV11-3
CASSLRGVNEQFF
TGTGCCAGCAGCTTAAGAGGAGTTAATGAGCAGTTCTTC
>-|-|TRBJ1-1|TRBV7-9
CASSLRGATDTEAFF
TGTGCCAGCAGCTTACGGGGGGCCACTGACACTGAAGCTTTCTTT
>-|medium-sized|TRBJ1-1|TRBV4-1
CASSRAPGPNTEAFF
TGCGCCAGCAGCCGAGCCCCAGGCCCAAACACTGAAGCTTTCTTT
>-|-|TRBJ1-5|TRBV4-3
CASSQVHGGGNQPQHF
TGCGCCAGCAGCCAAGTTCATGGGGGGGGCAATCAGCCCCAGCATTTT
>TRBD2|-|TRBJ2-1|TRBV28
CAITRGGYNEQFF
TGTGCCATAACCCGGGGAGGGTACAATGAGCAGTTCTTC
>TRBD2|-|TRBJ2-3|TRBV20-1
CSAPLAGTQYF
TGCAGTGCCCCCCTAGCGGGGACGCAGTATTTT
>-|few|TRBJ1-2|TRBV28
CASSSSGPQGGYTF
TGTGCCAGCAGTTCCTCTGGACCTCAGGGTGGCTACACCTTC
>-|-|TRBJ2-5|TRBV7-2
CASSLTSETQYF
TGTGCCAGCAGCCTAACCTCCGAGACCCAGTACTTC
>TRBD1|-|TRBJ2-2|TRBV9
CASSVNPGQGGAGELFF
TGTGCCAGCAGCGTAAATCCTGGACAGGGCGGAGCCGGGGAGCTGTTTTTT
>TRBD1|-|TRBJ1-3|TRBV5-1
CASSYRGQGNTIYF
TGCGCCAGCAGCTATAGGGGACAGGGAAACACCATATATTTT
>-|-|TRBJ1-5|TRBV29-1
CSVGDQPQHF
TGCAGCGTCGGAGATCAGCCCCAGCATTTT
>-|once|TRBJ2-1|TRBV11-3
CASSLGRTEGFEQFF
TGTGCCAGCAGCTTGGGGCGGACCGAGGGATTTGAGCAGTTCTTC
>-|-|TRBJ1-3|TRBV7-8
CASSSPPLGSGNTIYF
TGTGCCAGCAGCTCACCCCCATTGGGGTCGGGAAACACCATATATTTT
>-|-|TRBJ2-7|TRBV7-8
CASSLAQGYEQYF
TGTGCCAGCAGCTTAGCGCAAGGGTACGAGCAGTACTTC